Following are 23 T cell receptor beta chains from one sample sequenced in a study of human T cells and chemical hapten exposure. The starting material, unfractionated whole blood, was used for total RNA extraction. Unique molecular identifiers were affixed to discrete cDNA molecules within the library. TCRdb analysed the reads with MiXCR anew, one entry per CDR3 protein. The data show about 120,000 distinct CDR3 sequences, with over 6.5% seen just once and approximately 1.4% held by the top ten. Specimen: whole blood. The receptors shown here come from a human donor in good health. Some clones in this sample may be carry-over from other donors' samples.

A few counts support this clonotype. This chain joins TRBV30 and TRBJ1-1; 7 nucleotides agree with TRBD1. The germline CDR1 and CDR2 sequences are GTSNPN and SVGIG (reference sequence). The CDR3 has 12 amino acids. V trimming: 5 bases; J trimming: 0 bases; junction bases outside the gene matches: 0. CDR3 loop: CAWDRVNTEAFF. The CDR3, as DNA: TGTGCCTGGGACAGGGTGAACACTGAAGCTTTCTTT. Drawing the rest from reference TRBV30 and TRBJ1-1, the complete variable domain is SQTIHQWPATLVQPVGSPLSLECTVEGTSNPNLYWYRQAAGRGLQLLFYSVGIGQISSEVPQNLSASRPQDRQFILSSKKLLLSDSGFYLCAWDRVNTEAFFGQGTRLTVV.

This CDR3 reads CASSPRLAGALTF. CDR3 in DNA: TGTGCCAGCAGTCCCAGACTAGCGGGGGCGCTGACTTTC. The rearrangement uses TRBV6-2 or TRBV6-3 and TRBJ2-6, with 12 bases lining up with TRBD2. The junction had 6 bases not matched to a gene; V was cut back by 5 bases and J by 16 bases. Germline V gene data show CDR1 as MNHEY and CDR2 as SVGEGT. The CDR3 consists of 13 residues.

This clonotype was seen ten or more times. The J gene is TRBJ1-2, the V gene TRBV12-3 or TRBV12-4, with 10 positions matching TRBD1. The CDR3 runs 15 residues. V lost 6 bases to trimming and J lost 7 bases; unmatched junction nucleotides: 11. CDR3 region: CASSKSGTGVFGYTF. The CDR3, as DNA: TGTGCCAGCAGCAAGTCCGGGACAGGGGTCTTTGGCTACACCTTC.

The table lists this clonotype with many counts. In DNA form, the CDR3 reads TGTGCCACAGGGACAGGGTCGAATGAAAAACTGTTTTTT. Its translation is CATGTGSNEKLFF. The V gene is TRBV12-3 or TRBV12-4, the J gene TRBJ1-4; 9 nucleotides line up with TRBD1. The CDR3 contains 13 residues. The trim removed 10 bases at V and 5 bases at J, leaving 5 bases unmatched.

The chain joins TRBV4-1 to TRBJ1-2; D might be TRBD1 (5 bases). The CDR3 length is 16 residues. Germline V CDR1 and CDR2: MGHRA, YSYEKL. V lost 4 bases and J lost 4, with 19 bases in between. CDR3 in DNA: TGCGCCAGCAGCCCCGACCCCGGAGGGGCCACCTATGGCTACACCTTC. Its protein product is CASSPDPGGATYGYTF.

This clonotype was seen many times. V gene TRBV18 combines with J gene TRBJ1-1; 11 bases fit TRBD1. V was pared by 3 bases and J by 10 bases, with 4 bases of the junction left unmatched. Germline assignment: CDR1 KGHSH and CDR2 LQKENI. This CDR3 has 13 residues. DNA of the CDR3: TGTGCCAGCTCACCTCAGGGACAGGGGGTAGCTTTCTTT. Translation gives CASSPQGQGVAFF.

With regard to this clonotype: With a much larger clone just one base away, this may be a read error. This CDR3 fails to terminate in the conserved phenylalanine or tryptophan, so it likely reflects a read error. The gene calls are TRBV20-1 and TRBJ1-5; D is perhaps TRBD1 (5 bases). CDR1 and CDR2 (germline): DFQATT, SNEGSKA (reference sequence). The V end lost 5 bases, the J end lost 5 bases, and 19 bases lay between the germline ends. This CDR3 is built from 15 residues. Written as DNA, the CDR3 is TGCAGTGCTCTCCTCTTTCGGGACCTTGATCAGCCCCAGCATCTT. Its protein product is CSALLFRDLDQPQHL.

This chain links TRBV6-6 with TRBJ2-7; 9 bases are shared with TRBD1. The ends lost 6 bases at V and 12 bases at J; junction bases unmatched: 12. CDR1 and CDR2 from the germline V gene are MNHNY and SVGAGI (reference sequence). There are 13 residues in the CDR3. The CDR3 here is CASRGDRDWVRYF. The CDR3 nucleotides read TGTGCCAGCAGGGGGGACAGGGACTGGGTTCGGTACTTC.

The chain has TRBV6-5 and TRBJ1-2; D is perhaps TRBD1 (6 bases). The V gene's germline CDR1 is MNHEY and CDR2 SVGAGI. Trimming took 2 bases from V and 3 from J, leaving 10 bases between them. The CDR3 length is 14 residues. The CDR3 DNA reads as TGTGCCAGCAGTTACGACAGGTCATACTATGGCTACACCTTC. Its protein is CASSYDRSYYGYTF.

This chain links TRBV20-1 with TRBJ2-3, with 8 bases identical to TRBD2. The V gene's germline CDR1 is DFQATT and CDR2 SNEGSKA (reference sequence). The CDR3 totals 15 residues. Trimming removed 8 bases from V and 1 base from J; junction bases left unmatched: 11. This CDR3 is CSTTGGGLGTDTQYF. Written as DNA, the CDR3 is TGCAGTACCACCGGGGGGGGTCTTGGCACAGATACGCAGTATTTT.

This clonotype has a handful of counts. The chain is built from TRBV5-6 and TRBJ2-7; D might be TRBD2 (6 bases). V lost 4 bases and J lost 3, with 11 bases in between. Germline loops: CDR1 SGHDT, CDR2 YYEEEE. The CDR3 has 13 residues. The CDR3 DNA reads as TGTGCCAGCAGCCCGGTGGAGGGCTACGAGCAGTACTTC. Translation: CASSPVEGYEQYF. Complete variable domain (other parts from reference TRBV5-6 and TRBJ2-7): DAGVTQSPTHLIKTRGQQVTLRCSPKSGHDTVSWYQQALGQGPQFIFQYYEEEERQRGNFPDRFSGHQFPNYSSELNVNALLLGDSALYLCASSPVEGYEQYFGPGTRLTVT.

In this sample, this clonotype turned up many times. The chain recombines TRBV7-3 with TRBJ2-1, with 7 bases aligning to TRBD2. Trimming took 5 bases from V and 4 from J; bases not matched to a gene: 5. Germline lookup yields CDR1 SGHTA and CDR2 FQGTGA. The CDR3 runs 14 residues. Here the CDR3 reads CASSSVGGYNEQFF. The CDR3 DNA is TGTGCCAGCAGCAGCGTGGGGGGGTACAATGAGCAGTTCTTC.

The chain combines TRBV20-1 with TRBJ2-1; 8 bases match TRBD2. Germline V gene data show CDR1 as DFQATT and CDR2 as SNEGSKA (reference sequence). This CDR3 has 17 amino acids. J was trimmed by 0 bases and V by 0 bases; bases with no gene match: 7. The CDR3 protein is CSARELAVKSSYNEQFF. CDR3 sequence (DNA): TGCAGTGCTAGAGAACTAGCGGTGAAAAGCTCCTACAATGAGCAGTTCTTC.

This clonotype was seen ten or more times. The V and J genes are TRBV29-1 and TRBJ1-2; 9 nucleotides agree with TRBD1. In germline, CDR1 is SQVTM, CDR2 ANQGSEA. The ends lost 6 bases at V and 3 bases at J; junction bases unmatched: 5. The CDR3 runs 13 residues. The DNA of the CDR3 is TGCAGCGTCCCCACAGGGGGCTACTATGGCTACACCTTC. It encodes CSVPTGGYYGYTF.

The chain uses TRBV7-6 and TRBJ2-1, with 9 nucleotides matching TRBD2. V trimming: 6 bases; J trimming: 4 bases; junction bases outside the gene matches: 7. The CDR3 runs to 15 residues. CDR1 is SGHVS and CDR2 is FNYEAQ in the germline V gene. CDR3 DNA sequence: TGTGCCAGCAGACCCAGACTAGCGGAATACAATGAGCAGTTCTTC. It specifies CASRPRLAEYNEQFF.

The rearrangement uses TRBV2 and TRBJ2-1; D not certain. Trimming stripped 8 bases from V and 0 bases from J, with 11 bases between. The CDR3 length is 14 residues. Germline values: CDR1 SNHLY, CDR2 FYNNEI. The CDR3 nucleotides are TGTGCCAGCCTTGGACGCGGCTCCTACAATGAGCAGTTCTTC. Encoded protein: CASLGRGSYNEQFF.

Written as DNA, the CDR3 is TGCAGTGCTGCCCGGGACAGGGAATACGAGCAGTACTTC. Protein sequence: CSAARDREYEQYF. The chain has TRBV20-1 and TRBJ2-7, with 9 nucleotides matching TRBD1. Germline CDR1 is DFQATT and CDR2 is SNEGSKA (reference sequence). V was clipped by 5 bases and J by 4 bases; unmatched bases: 6. This CDR3 is 13 amino acids long.

The table lists this clonotype with many counts. The gene calls are TRBV7-6 and TRBJ2-7; D gene unclear. CDR3 size: 13 residues. CDR1 is SGHVS, CDR2 FNYEAQ, per germline. With 3 bases removed from V and 7 bases from J, the gap between germline ends came to 13 bases. As DNA, the CDR3 is TGTGCCAGCAGCTTGTCGGCTGGGGATGAGCAGTACTTC. It is translated as CASSLSAGDEQYF.

There are many counts of this clonotype. The chain employs TRBV27 and TRBJ1-1; 12 nucleotides agree with TRBD1. The length of the CDR3 is 19 residues. Germline assignment: CDR1 MNHEY and CDR2 SMNVEV (reference sequence). V shed 5 bases and J 2 bases; nucleotides not matched to a gene: 15. The CDR3 sequence: CASSSRDRGLARYNTEAFF. The CDR3 bases are TGTGCCAGCAGTAGTCGGGACAGGGGGCTTGCAAGATATAACACTGAAGCTTTCTTT.

This clonotype was counted only a few times. The genes are TRBV6-5 and TRBJ1-5; D is unclear. Germline V gene sequence: CDR1 MNHEY, CDR2 SVGAGI. With 6 bases removed from V and 1 base from J, the gap between germline ends came to 7 bases. This CDR3 comprises 13 residues. The CDR3: CASSSVSNQPQHF. For the CDR3, the DNA is TGTGCCAGCAGCTCAGTAAGCAATCAGCCCCAGCATTTT.

In its sample, this clonotype was seen a few times. The gene calls are TRBV29-1 and TRBJ2-4, with TRBD1 identical over 7 bases. After removal of 5 bases from V and 0 bases from J, the junction contained 13 bases not matched to a gene. The CDR3 is 17 amino acids. From germline, CDR1 is SQVTM and CDR2 ANQGSEA. The CDR3 region is CSVLGTETALAKNIQYF. The CDR3 bases are TGCAGCGTTCTGGGGACAGAGACAGCATTAGCCAAAAACATTCAGTACTTC.

The chain couples TRBV18 to TRBJ1-2; 8 nucleotides line up with TRBD1. CDR1 KGHSH and CDR2 LQKENI come from the germline V gene. This CDR3 spans 15 amino acids. The J segment lost 8 bases and the V segment lost 3 bases, leaving 11 bases of the junction unmatched. CDR3 protein: CASSPKPGGARGYTF. CDR3 bases: TGTGCCAGCTCACCGAAACCAGGGGGCGCGAGAGGCTACACCTTC. Full variable domain (missing parts from reference TRBV18 and TRBJ1-2): NAGVMQNPRHLVRRRGQEARLRCSPMKGHSHVYWYRQLPEEGLKFMVYLQKENIIDESGMPKERFSAEFPKEGPSILRIQQVVRGDSAAYFCASSPKPGGARGYTFGSGTRLTVV.

This rearrangement joins TRBV6-5 to TRBJ2-7; 14 bases are a match to TRBD2. Trimming took 7 bases from V and 7 from J; bases not matched to a gene: 9. The CDR3 extends over 15 amino acids. The germline CDR1 and CDR2 sequences are MNHEY and SVGAGI. DNA for the CDR3: TGTGCCAGCACCCAGACTAGCGGGAGGGCGGTTGAGCAGTACTTC. Its translation is CASTQTSGRAVEQYF.